The sequence of this TCR beta chain was determined in a study of OX40 agonist ivuxolimab in advanced cancers. Produced via immunoSEQ multiplex PCR; TCRdb's table is partial and in-frame only. The table lists approximately 110,000 clones, roughly 92% of them singletons, with under 0.9% in the top ten. CDR3 length: 14 residues. The germline gives CDR1 MNHEY, CDR2 SMNVEV (reference sequence). Losses at the gene ends were 4 bases for V and 1 base for J; bases not matched to a gene: 3. The sample was CD4+ or CD8+ T cells sorted from blood, taken in a trial of the OX40 agonist ivuxolimab. This chain connects TRBV27 to TRBJ2-7; 8 bases match TRBD2. This receptor was obtained from an adult with an advanced solid tumor such as melanoma, head and neck, liver or kidney cancer. The CDR3 DNA is TGTGCCAGCAGTTACGGGAGGGCTTCCTACGAGCAGTACTTC. Its translation: CASSYGRASYEQYF.